Detailed here is one T cell receptor (beta chain). Its specificity is not known. This entry belongs to a study of cytomegalovirus exposure and HLA in healthy donors. General study points: In an earlier analysis, most TCR beta V segments were productive about 87% or about 30% of the time. Presence/absence analyses assumed roughly uniform sequencing depth across donors, which may not hold.

There are 15 residues in the CDR3. V lost 2 bases and J lost 3, with 13 bases in between. Per germline, CDR1 SGDLS and CDR2 YYNGEE. Both 60 Vbeta primers and 13 Jbeta primers went into the PCR. Methods used by the authors: Unique TCR beta chains totaled about 73 million in a later count, with around 11 million of them shared. Profiled with immunoSEQ multiplex PCR; TCRdb holds only in-frame clones, not every one. That table gives V, J and clone size, and the DNA gave D and trimming. The top ten hold 6.2% of the sample, which has 120,000 or so clones, around 85% seen once. The TCR comes from a man aged 30-40 years in good health and CMV-seropositive. The rearrangement uses TRBV9 and TRBJ2-3; D is possibly TRBD2 (5 bases). The sample was PBMCs. The CDR3 here is CASSVIGGLTDTQYF. The CDR3 DNA follows: TGTGCCAGCAGCGTTATCGGCGGGCTAACAGATACGCAGTATTTT.